Reported below is one T cell receptor (beta chain). What it binds is not known. Other DNA variants within this sample encode the same CDR3. The table came from immunoSEQ multiplex PCR; TCRdb's copy has only in-frame clones and leaves some out. The sample shows 150,000 to 200,000 clones, 70% to 90% of them seen only once. The data originate from a study of cytomegalovirus exposure and HLA in healthy donors. Study-wide results and limits: Overall, approximately 150 TCR beta chains were annotated as cytomegalovirus-associated.

This sequence was found in a man between 18 and 35 years old in good health and CMV-seronegative. The sequencing input was PBMCs.

This CDR3 is CASSITGTSGYEQYF. The CDR3 nucleotides are TGTGCCAGTAGTATAACTGGGACTAGCGGCTACGAGCAGTACTTC. The rearrangement uses TRBV19 and TRBJ2-7, with 11 bases fitting TRBD2. This CDR3 region has 15 residues. The J segment lost 3 bases and the V segment lost 2 bases, leaving 3 bases of the junction unmatched. Looked up from germline, CDR1 is LNHDA and CDR2 is SQIVND (reference sequence).